This T cell receptor beta chain stems from a study of control samples from healthy donors and cancer patients. The CDR3 contains 14 residues. Germline V gene sequence: CDR1 SGHTA, CDR2 FQGTGA. The V gene lost 3 bases and the J gene lost 4 bases, with 12 bases spanning the gap. This clone was seen a single time. The assay was immunoSEQ multiplex PCR, and TCRdb's table has in-frame clones only and misses some. The table has 100,000 to 150,000 clones, around nine tenths seen once. Sequenced input: blood. This TCR was recovered from a man aged 45-65 years in good health. The rearrangement joins TRBV7-3 to TRBJ1-1; D is unclear. This chain's CDR3 is CASSFTPIATEAFF. For the CDR3, the DNA is TGTGCCAGCAGCTTTACACCCATCGCCACTGAAGCTTTCTTT.